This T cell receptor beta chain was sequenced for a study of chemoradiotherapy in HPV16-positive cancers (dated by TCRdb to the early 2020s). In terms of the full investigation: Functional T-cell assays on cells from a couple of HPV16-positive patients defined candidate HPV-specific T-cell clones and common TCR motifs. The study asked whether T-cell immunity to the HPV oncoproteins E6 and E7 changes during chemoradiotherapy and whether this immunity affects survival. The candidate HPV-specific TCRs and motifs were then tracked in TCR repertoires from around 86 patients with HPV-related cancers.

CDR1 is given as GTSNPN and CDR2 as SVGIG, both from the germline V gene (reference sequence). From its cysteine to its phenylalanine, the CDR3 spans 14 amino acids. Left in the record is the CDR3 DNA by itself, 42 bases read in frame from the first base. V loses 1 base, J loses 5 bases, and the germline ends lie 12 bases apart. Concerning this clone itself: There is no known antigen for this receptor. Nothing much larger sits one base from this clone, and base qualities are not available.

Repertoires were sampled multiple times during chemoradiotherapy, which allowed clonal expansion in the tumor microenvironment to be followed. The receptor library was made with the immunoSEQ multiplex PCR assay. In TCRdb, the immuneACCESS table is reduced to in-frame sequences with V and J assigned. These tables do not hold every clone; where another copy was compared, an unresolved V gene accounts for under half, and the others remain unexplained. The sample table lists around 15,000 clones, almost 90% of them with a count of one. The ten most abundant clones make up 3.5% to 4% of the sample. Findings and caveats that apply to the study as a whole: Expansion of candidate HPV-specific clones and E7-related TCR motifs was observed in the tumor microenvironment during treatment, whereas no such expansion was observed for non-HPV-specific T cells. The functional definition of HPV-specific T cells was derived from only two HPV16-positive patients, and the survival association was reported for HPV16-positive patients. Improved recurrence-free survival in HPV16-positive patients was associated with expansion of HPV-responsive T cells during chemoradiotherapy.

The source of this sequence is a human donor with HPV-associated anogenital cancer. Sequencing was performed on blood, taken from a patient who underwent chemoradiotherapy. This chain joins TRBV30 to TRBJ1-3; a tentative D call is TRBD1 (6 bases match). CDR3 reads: CAWSGTANRNTIYF. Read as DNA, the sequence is TGTGCCTGGAGTGGGACAGCGAACAGAAACACCATATATTTT. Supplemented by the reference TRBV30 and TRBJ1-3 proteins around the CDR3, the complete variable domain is SQTIHQWPATLVQPVGSPLSLECTVEGTSNPNLYWYRQAAGRGLQLLFYSVGIGQISSEVPQNLSASRPQDRQFILSSKKLLLSDSGFYLCAWSGTANRNTIYFGEGSWLTVV.